This T cell receptor beta chain was found in a study of T-cell memory formation after mild COVID-19. 5'RACE primed at constant segments yielded TCR alpha and TCR beta cDNA libraries bearing sample barcodes and UMIs. TCRdb re-called the 5' RACE reads with MiXCR, one entry per CDR3 protein. The profile shows 550,000 to 700,000 distinct CDR3 sequences, over 15% of them singletons. Regarding the study as a whole: Clones that contracted from day 15 to 85 were balanced CD4/CD8, while later expanders leaned CD4+.

This clonotype was detected a few times. Its antigen is as yet unknown. The germline V gene has CDR1 MNHNS and CDR2 SASEGT. The CDR3 runs to 13 residues. Between the trimmed V and J ends, which lost 7 bases and 8 bases, there was a span of 17 bases. This chain connects TRBV6-1 to TRBJ1-2; TRBD1 is a possible D gene (6 bases). This sequence originates from an adult woman who had mild COVID-19 (a few samples of this study predate the infection). Cell type and time point are not known. Material for sequencing was PBMCs or a T cell subset sorted from them (not recorded which). The chain's CDR3 is CASIRSEGVGYTF. As DNA, the CDR3 is TGTGCCAGCATACGATCTGAGGGGGTCGGCTACACCTTC.